This T cell receptor (beta chain) was identified during a study of molecular identifiers for immune sequencing clone quantification. Naive CD8 T cells underwent sorting with the CD8+CD4-CCR7+CD45RA+ definition. In its sample, this clonotype was seen many times. CDR1 is MNHEY and CDR2 is SVGAGI in the germline V gene. V shed 7 bases, J shed 2 bases, and the junction held 8 bases outside the gene matches. The CDR3 consists of 17 residues. Preparation of the bulk TCR libraries relied on previously described methods and listed TCR primers. TCRdb called the PCR reads again in MiXCR, with one record for every CDR3 protein. Of under 800,000 distinct CDR3 sequences in the sample, 25% were seen once.

V usage is TRBV6-5 and J usage is TRBJ2-3, with 14 bases lining up with TRBD2. This clonotype was obtained from a human donor in good health. Some libraries in this study had Jurkat cell RNA spiked in. The sample consisted of naive CD8+ T cells from blood, with Jurkat cell RNA spiked in. As to subset: FACS-sorted CD8+CD4-CCR7+CD45RA+ naive T cells. CDR3 protein: CASIAPGLAGATDTQYF. For the CDR3, the DNA is TGTGCCAGCATCGCCCCGGGACTAGCGGGGGCCACAGATACGCAGTATTTT.